The 15 T cell receptor beta chains below were found in one sample sequenced in a study of beta chain features in type 1 diabetes. Study-level results: A moderate, significant TCRB CDR3 shortening appeared in type 1 diabetes across four CD4+ subsets.

These receptors have no known antigen. As every portion of the isolated RNA was reverse transcribed, the sequencing read expressed TCRB transcripts. Libraries were prepared by immunoSEQ multiplex PCR; TCRdb keeps only in-frame clonotypes and omits some of them. The sample includes 500,000 to 650,000 clones, roughly 12% of them seen just once. The specimen was naive CD4+ T cells from blood. Receptors originate from a man aged 25 to 40 with type 1 diabetes.

In this sample, this clone turned up a few times. Other nucleotide sequences from this sample produce the same CDR3. The chain has TRBV25-1 and TRBJ1-2, with D possibly TRBD1 on 5 matching bases. V gave up 3 bases and J gave up 1 base, with 9 bases separating them. The CDR3 covers 14 residues. Germline V CDR1 and CDR2: MGHDK, SYGVNS. DNA for the CDR3: TGTGCCAGCAGTGACACAGGACTTAACTATGGCTACACCTTC. Its translation is CASSDTGLNYGYTF.

The rearrangement uses TRBV9 and TRBJ1-2; D may be TRBD1 (6 bases). CDR1 SGDLS and CDR2 YYNGEE come from the germline V gene. This CDR3 spans 18 amino acids. V was trimmed by 0 bases and J by 0 bases, leaving 18 bases between them. The CDR3 DNA reads as TGTGCCAGCAGCGTAGCATCCAGGGGCCATGCTACTAACTATGGCTACACCTTC. This encodes CASSVASRGHATNYGYTF.

This chain uses TRBV19 with TRBJ2-7; no reliable D call. V was pared by 4 bases and J by 7 bases, with 11 bases between. Germline CDR1 is LNHDA and CDR2 is SQIVND (reference sequence). The length of the CDR3 is 12 residues. CDR3 region: CASSKERGEQYF. The DNA for the CDR3 is TGTGCCAGTAGTAAGGAAAGAGGAGAGCAGTACTTC.

This clone was picked up a small number of times. The CDR3 loop is CASSRTGQSIGYTF. DNA for the CDR3: TGTGCCAGCAGCCGGACAGGCCAATCAATCGGCTACACCTTC. V is TRBV2 and J is TRBJ1-2, with 7 bases that match TRBD1. Looked up from germline, CDR1 is SNHLY and CDR2 is FYNNEI. This CDR3 region has 14 residues. Germline trimming cut 6 bases from V and 8 bases from J; bases unmatched to any gene: 12.

Concerning this clone itself: The sample contains more than one DNA sequence encoding this CDR3. This chain connects TRBV5-1 to TRBJ2-3, with a weak D call TRBD2 (6 bases). The CDR3 is made up of 14 amino acids. V was pared by 0 bases and J by 3 bases, with 8 bases between. From germline, CDR1 is SGHRS and CDR2 YFSETQ. CDR3 protein: CASSLGGVTDTQYF. In nucleotides, the CDR3 is TGCGCCAGCAGCTTGGGCGGGGTTACAGATACGCAGTATTTT. Based on the CDR3 plus reference TRBV5-1 and TRBJ2-3, the full variable domain is KAGVTQTPRYLIKTRGQQVTLSCSPISGHRSVSWYQQTPGQGLQFLFEYFSETQRNKGNFPGRFSGRQFSNSRSEMNVSTLELGDSALYLCASSLGGVTDTQYFGPGTRLTVL.

The CDR3 loop reads CASSDAYTDTQYF. The DNA for the CDR3 is TGTGCCAGCAGTGACGCCTACACAGATACGCAGTATTTT. V gene TRBV6-1 combines with J gene TRBJ2-3, with D unresolved. V lost 3 bases to trimming and J lost 2 bases, with 6 bases between them. The CDR3 totals 13 residues. Germline V CDR1 and CDR2: MNHNS, SASEGT.

This clone was seen a few times. The rearrangement links TRBV7-2 to TRBJ2-1; the match to TRBD1 covers 9 bases. The trim removed 5 bases at V and 6 bases at J, leaving 5 bases unmatched. Germline V gives CDR1 SGHTA, CDR2 FQGNSA. This CDR3 is 14 amino acids long. For the CDR3, the DNA is TGTGCCAGCAGCAGAGGACAGGGGAGCAATGAGCAGTTCTTC. Translating it yields CASSRGQGSNEQFF.

This clone was observed a handful of times. The chain joins TRBV5-1 to TRBJ1-2, with D unresolved. Trimming stripped 0 bases from V and 4 bases from J, with 10 bases between. Germline loops: CDR1 SGHRS, CDR2 YFSETQ. This CDR3 contains 14 residues. CDR3 sequence reads: CASSLAAGSYGYTF. Written as DNA, the CDR3 is TGCGCCAGCAGCTTGGCCGCGGGTTCCTATGGCTACACCTTC.

This clone was seen more than once but under ten times. The chain is built from TRBV5-4 and TRBJ2-3; no reliable D call. The V and J ends lost 4 bases and 5 bases respectively, with 11 bases between them. Germline CDR1 SGHNT, CDR2 YYREEE (reference sequence). The CDR3 totals 13 residues. The CDR3 region is CASSIPSGDTQYF. The CDR3, as DNA: TGTGCCAGCAGCATACCGTCCGGAGATACGCAGTATTTT.

This chain links TRBV2 with TRBJ1-1; D perhaps matches TRBD1 (5 bases). The CDR3 covers 12 residues. The V and J ends lost 10 bases and 4 bases respectively, with 13 bases between them. Germline V CDR1 and CDR2: SNHLY, FYNNEI. The CDR3 DNA reads TGTGCCACCCACGCGGGGGGCACTGAAGCTTTCTTT. Residues: CATHAGGTEAFF.

V is TRBV25-1 and J is TRBJ1-4; the match to TRBD1 covers 8 bases. Trimming at V came to 2 bases and at J to 7 bases, leaving 9 bases not matched to a gene. The germline V gene has CDR1 MGHDK and CDR2 SYGVNS. This CDR3 contains 16 residues. The CDR3 sequence is CASSERGAGGFEKLFF. The CDR3 DNA follows: TGTGCCAGCAGTGAACGTGGGGCAGGGGGCTTTGAAAAACTGTTTTTT.

The chain links TRBV15 to TRBJ1-2; 7 bases match TRBD1. Per germline, CDR1 LNHNV and CDR2 YYDKDF (reference sequence). With 3 bases clipped from V and 7 bases from J, the junction kept 2 bases outside the gene matches. CDR3 length: 12 residues. The CDR3 bases are TGTGCCACCAGCAGGACAGGGACTGGCTACACCTTC. It codes for CATSRTGTGYTF. Drawing the rest from reference TRBV15 and TRBJ1-2, the complete variable domain is DAMVIQNPRYQVTQFGKPVTLSCSQTLNHNVMYWYQQKSSQAPKLLFHYYDKDFNNEADTPDNFQSRRPNTSFCFLDIRSPGLGDTAMYLCATSRTGTGYTFGSGTRLTVV.

This clone occurred a few times. V usage is TRBV14 and J usage is TRBJ2-2; D not certain. This CDR3 has 13 amino acids. V was shortened by 4 bases and J by 3 bases, with 6 bases between the two germline ends. From germline, CDR1 is SGHDN and CDR2 FVKESK. DNA of the CDR3: TGTGCCAGCAGCCTGGTTTACACCGGGGAGCTGTTTTTT. This translates into CASSLVYTGELFF.

The gene calls are TRBV4-3 and TRBJ2-1; possible D gene TRBD1, 6 bases. Looked up from germline, CDR1 is LGHNA and CDR2 is YSLEER. The CDR3 is 15 residues long. V was pared by 3 bases and J by 4 bases, with 13 bases between. The CDR3 DNA reads TGCGCCAGCAGCCAGTCAGGTGGACAGTACAATGAGCAGTTCTTC. The encoded protein is CASSQSGGQYNEQFF.

V is TRBV19 and J is TRBJ1-5, with a tentative D call TRBD1 (5 bases). This CDR3 has 14 amino acids. V gave up 7 bases and J gave up 1 base, with 11 bases separating them. CDR1 is LNHDA, CDR2 SQIVND, per germline (reference sequence). CDR3 residues: CASKDGASNQPQHF. As DNA, the CDR3 is TGTGCCAGTAAGGACGGGGCAAGCAATCAGCCCCAGCATTTT.